The clone carrying this T cell receptor (beta chain) was seen a handful of times. Its antigen is as yet unknown. The data derive from a study of response to subunit inactivated influenza vaccine. Study-wide points: With each seasonal influenza vaccination, the authors suggested, few new T cells are recruited.

CDR3 size: 13 residues. V shed 1 base and J shed 7 bases, with 11 bases lying between them. Germline loops: CDR1 LGHDT, CDR2 YNNKEL (reference sequence). TCRdb redid the calling of the RT-PCR reads with MiXCR, one entry per CDR3 protein. The repertoire has 450,000 to 600,000 distinct CDR3 sequences, approximately 15% of them found once; the top ten carry less than 4%. The chain employs TRBV3-1 and TRBJ2-7, with D tentatively TRBD2 (6 bases). The TCR comes from a man in his fifties or sixties who received an inactivated influenza vaccine. The sequences come from CD4+ T cells sorted from PBMCs, collected around 25 months after vaccination. The CDR3 nucleotides read TGTGCCAGCAGCCAAGTCGACGGGACTGAGCAGTACTTC. It codes for CASSQVDGTEQYF.